The 30 T cell receptor beta chains listed next were all sequenced from one sample in a study of T cell responses to AZD1222 COVID-19 vaccine (dated by TCRdb to the early 2020s). Library prep was done by the immunoSEQ multiplex PCR assay. As stored in TCRdb, this immuneACCESS dataset retains in-frame rearrangements with V and J assigned. A fraction of the clones does not appear; measured against another copy, unresolved V genes explain less than half of the discrepancy, and the remainder lacks a known reason. The sample yields approximately 35,000 clones; 86% were counted once. The top ten clonotypes cover approximately 11% of the sample. What this sample's time point label stands for: about 28 days (+/-7) after the second vaccine dose. The specimen comprised peripheral blood, sampled 28 days after the second AZD1222 dose. All receptors derive from an adult who received the AZD1222 COVID-19 vaccine.

V usage is TRBV7-3 and J usage is TRBJ1-6; a weak D match, TRBD1 (6 bases). The CDR3 consists of 16 residues. The V and J ends lost 3 bases and 6 bases respectively, with 15 bases between them. Per germline, CDR1 SGHTA and CDR2 FQGTGA. CDR3 sequence reads: CASSFDGRGSNSPLHF. As DNA, the CDR3 is TGTGCCAGCAGCTTTGACGGTAGGGGGTCTAATTCACCCCTCCACTTT.

V is TRBV5-1 and J is TRBJ1-5; weak D call: TRBD1 (5 bases). Germline V gene lookup returns CDR1 SGHRS and CDR2 YFSETQ. Trimming cost V 4 bases and J 1 base, with 9 bases left between them. This CDR3 is 14 amino acids long. The DNA for the CDR3 is TGCGCCAGCAGCCGGGGGGGAAGCAATCAGCCCCAGCATTTT. Its translation is CASSRGGSNQPQHF.

The V and J genes are TRBV27 and TRBJ1-4, with D tentatively TRBD1 (5 bases). Trimming removed 8 bases from V and 4 bases from J, with 14 bases in between. The CDR3 runs to 14 residues. The germline CDR1 and CDR2 sequences are MNHEY and SMNVEV (reference sequence). The CDR3 DNA is TGTGCCAGCGGAATTGAGAGGGGTAATGAAAAACTGTTTTTT. It is translated as CASGIERGNEKLFF.

The chain employs TRBV12-3 or TRBV12-4 and TRBJ2-7; 7 bases are a match to TRBD1. CDR3 length: 12 residues. V lost 5 bases to trimming and J lost 3 bases; unmatched junction nucleotides: 1. The CDR3, as DNA: TGTGCCAGCAGTCGACAGGGCTACGAGCAGTACTTC. This encodes CASSRQGYEQYF.

The chain links TRBV7-2 to TRBJ1-6; no reliable D call. Trimming shortened V by 3 bases and J by 10 bases, and 10 bases separated the two germline ends. CDR1 is SGHTA and CDR2 is FQGNSA in the germline V gene. The CDR3 length is 13 residues. The CDR3 region is CASSFRVGSPLHF. In DNA form, the CDR3 reads TGTGCCAGCAGCTTCCGTGTCGGCTCACCCCTCCACTTT.

The J gene is TRBJ2-5, the V gene TRBV1; the listed D gene, TRBD2, was not tested against the DNA. TRBV1 is classified as a pseudogene. The CDR3 runs 21 residues. CDR3 bases: TGCACCAGCAGCCCCCCAACCCTCTCTAGCGGGGGGGCGGTGCGGAAAGAGACCCAGTACTTC. Encoded protein: CTSSPPTLSSGGAVRKETQYF.

The chain joins TRBV30 to TRBJ1-1, with a possible D match to TRBD1 (6 bases). This CDR3 spans 14 amino acids. Germline assignment: CDR1 GTSNPN and CDR2 SVGIG (reference sequence). Between the trimmed V and J ends, which lost 0 bases and 1 base, there was a span of 9 bases. CDR3 residues: CAWSVGTPNTEAFF. Here the CDR3 DNA reads TGTGCCTGGAGTGTGGGGACACCGAACACTGAAGCTTTCTTT.

The chain uses TRBV4-2 and TRBJ2-7, with D perhaps TRBD1 (5 bases). The V gene lost 2 bases and the J gene lost 3 bases, with 11 bases spanning the gap. Looked up from germline, CDR1 is LGHNA and CDR2 is YNFKEQ. This CDR3 has 14 amino acids. In DNA, the CDR3 is TGTGCCAGCAGCCAACGAGGACAAAACTACGAGCAGTACTTC. It translates to CASSQRGQNYEQYF.

The V and J genes are TRBV7-9 and TRBJ2-7; D uncertain. V lost 4 bases and J lost 2, with 9 bases in between. CDR1 and CDR2 from the germline V gene are SEHNR and FQNEAQ (reference sequence). The CDR3 is 13 residues long. DNA for the CDR3: TGTGCCAGCAGCTCGTTGCTGACCTACGAGCAGTACTTC. This encodes CASSSLLTYEQYF.

The CDR3: CASSPGQGRYEQYF. The CDR3 bases are TGTGCCAGCTCACCAGGACAGGGAAGGTACGAGCAGTACTTC. This sequence joins TRBV18 and TRBJ2-7; 8 bases map to TRBD1. Germline CDR1 reads KGHSH; CDR2 reads LQKENI. This CDR3 spans 14 amino acids. V was clipped by 2 bases and J by 4 bases; unmatched bases: 4.

The chain links TRBV19 to TRBJ2-1; 7 bases are shared with TRBD2. Trimming at V came to 5 bases and at J to 4 bases, leaving 14 bases not matched to a gene. Germline V gene lookup returns CDR1 LNHDA and CDR2 SQIVND (reference sequence). CDR3 length equals 17 residues. The CDR3 reads CASSPSYAGEEYNEQFF. DNA for the CDR3: TGTGCCAGTAGTCCCTCATACGCGGGAGAGGAATACAATGAGCAGTTCTTC.

J is TRBJ1-5 and V is TRBV7-8; maybe TRBD1 (6 bases). Per the germline V gene, CDR1 is SGHVS and CDR2 is FQNEAQ. The CDR3 spans 16 residues. With 5 bases removed from V and 7 bases from J, the gap between germline ends came to 21 bases. The chain's CDR3 is CASSAGQIFGGQPQHF. The CDR3 nucleotides are TGTGCCAGCAGCGCCGGACAGATTTTTGGGGGACAGCCCCAGCATTTT.

This CDR3 reads CASSRWDRGQEQYF. In nucleotides, the CDR3 is TGTGCCAGCAGCCGATGGGACAGGGGGCAAGAGCAGTACTTC. This rearrangement joins TRBV5-6 to TRBJ2-7; 12 bases are shared with TRBD1. The CDR3 consists of 14 residues. Per the germline V gene, CDR1 is SGHDT and CDR2 is YYEEEE. The V and J ends lost 4 bases and 7 bases, in that order; junction bases with no gene match: 6.

This chain joins TRBV28 and TRBJ1-2, with 12 bases identical to TRBD1. CDR3 length: 14 residues. J gave up 7 bases and V 5 bases, and 5 bases lay outside the gene matches. The germline gives CDR1 MDHEN, CDR2 SYDVKM. CDR3 amino acids: CASSLGTGGLGYTF. The CDR3 bases are TGTGCCAGCAGTCTGGGGACAGGGGGCCTTGGCTACACCTTC.

The table lists this clone with a count of one. V gene TRBV5-4 combines with J gene TRBJ1-2, with 9 nucleotides matching TRBD1. V gave up 7 bases and J gave up 6 bases; unmatched junction bases: 7. Germline CDR1 and CDR2: SGHNT and YYREEE (reference sequence). CDR3 length: 13 residues. The CDR3 loop reads CASGRTGANGYTF. In DNA, the CDR3 is TGTGCCAGCGGCCGGACAGGGGCCAATGGCTACACCTTC. The full variable domain, in which reference TRBV5-4 and TRBJ1-2 provide the parts outside the CDR3, is ETGVTQSPTHLIKTRGQQVTLRCSSQSGHNTVSWYQQALGQGPQFIFQYYREEENGRGNFPPRFSGLQFPNYSSELNVNALELDDSALYLCASGRTGANGYTFGSGTRLTVV.

V and J are TRBV3-1 (or the pseudogene TRBV3-2) and TRBJ1-3; D gene ambiguous. Between the trimmed V and J ends, which lost 0 bases and 4 bases, there was a span of 16 bases. Germline values: CDR1 LGHDT, CDR2 YNNKEL (reference sequence). The CDR3 covers 17 residues. CDR3 DNA: TGTGCCAGCAGCCAAGATCAGGCGGCACCATTAGGAAACACCATATATTTT. Its protein is CASSQDQAAPLGNTIYF.

The CDR3 DNA is TGTGCCAGCAGCGGGACAAGTATCACAGATACGCAGTATTTT. This codes for CASSGTSITDTQYF. This chain joins TRBV7-9 and TRBJ2-3; weak D call: TRBD1 (6 bases). The germline V gene encodes CDR1 SEHNR and CDR2 FQNEAQ (reference sequence). Trimming removed 5 bases from V and 2 bases from J, with 11 bases in between. The CDR3 has 14 residues. Supplemented by reference TRBV7-9 and TRBJ2-3, the full variable domain reads DTGVSQNPRHKITKRGQNVTFRCDPISEHNRLYWYRQTLGQGPEFLTYFQNEAQLEKSRLLSDRFSAERPKGSFSTLEIQRTEQGDSAMYLCASSGTSITDTQYFGPGTRLTVL.

This rearrangement joins TRBV7-2 to TRBJ1-3; D uncertain. The V gene's germline CDR1 is SGHTA and CDR2 FQGNSA. With 5 bases removed from V and 0 bases from J, the gap between germline ends came to 11 bases. The CDR3 has 15 amino acids. This CDR3 is CASSPRTSSGNTIYF. In DNA, the CDR3 is TGTGCCAGCAGCCCCCGTACAAGCTCTGGAAACACCATATATTTT.

This rearrangement joins TRBV4-1 to TRBJ2-7; D is perhaps TRBD1 or TRBD2 (6 bases each). The CDR3 runs 16 residues. Between the trimmed V and J ends, which lost 4 bases and 0 bases, there was a span of 16 bases. Germline V lookup: CDR1 MGHRA, CDR2 YSYEKL. The DNA for the CDR3 is TGCGCCAGCAGCCCCACTGAGGGGGGCGCCTCCTACGAGCAGTACTTC. Translation gives CASSPTEGGASYEQYF.

In its sample, this clone was seen a few times. The chain recombines TRBV18 with TRBJ1-2, with no clear D. The CDR3 consists of 15 residues. CDR1 and CDR2 from the germline V gene are KGHSH and LQKENI. The V gene lost 2 bases and the J gene lost 5 bases, with 15 bases spanning the gap. CDR3: CASSPAQTIGYGYTF. In DNA, the CDR3 is TGTGCCAGCTCACCAGCACAGACGATCGGTTATGGCTACACCTTC. Full variable domain (remainder filled in from reference TRBV18 and TRBJ1-2): NAGVMQNPRHLVRRRGQEARLRCSPMKGHSHVYWYRQLPEEGLKFMVYLQKENIIDESGMPKERFSAEFPKEGPSILRIQQVVRGDSAAYFCASSPAQTIGYGYTFGSGTRLTVV.

J is TRBJ2-6 and V is TRBV11-2; D is unclear. Germline V gene sequence: CDR1 SGHAT, CDR2 FQNNGV. This CDR3 is 15 amino acids long. Trimming took off 1 base at V and 3 bases at J, with 7 bases between the two ends. CDR3: CASSLGSGGANVLTF. CDR3 sequence (DNA): TGTGCCAGCAGCTTAGGATCGGGTGGGGCCAACGTCCTGACTTTC.

The chain carries TRBV10-3 and TRBJ1-2; TRBD1 might be the D (5 bases). This CDR3 comprises 13 residues. V gave up 4 bases and J gave up 8 bases, with 14 bases separating them. Per the germline V gene, CDR1 is ENHRY and CDR2 is SYGVKD. The CDR3 sequence is CAISGGTLGGYTF. The CDR3 DNA follows: TGTGCCATCAGTGGGGGGACCCTTGGAGGCTACACCTTC.

In this sample, this clone turned up a few times. V is TRBV20-1 and J is TRBJ1-1, with D tentatively TRBD1 (5 bases). Germline CDR1 DFQATT, CDR2 SNEGSKA (reference sequence). Trimming left V 5 bases short and J 10 bases short, with 14 bases between. CDR3 size: 11 residues. CDR3 DNA: TGCAGTGCTGAGGACACCACCGTAGCTTTCTTT. Translated, it gives CSAEDTTVAFF.

This chain connects TRBV10-1 to TRBJ1-1; D not resolved. With 6 bases removed from V and 4 bases from J, the gap between germline ends came to 15 bases. Germline CDR1 WNHNN, CDR2 SYGVQD (reference sequence). The CDR3 runs to 14 residues. The CDR3 DNA reads as TGCGCCAGCAGCGCCCTTTCGAGGGCCACTGAAGCTTTCTTT. It is translated as CASSALSRATEAFF.

This clone was detected only a few times. The rearrangement uses TRBV15 and TRBJ2-7; no reliable D call. Germline values: CDR1 LNHNV, CDR2 YYDKDF (reference sequence). The ends were cut back, 1 base at V and 2 bases at J, with 15 bases in the middle. CDR3 length: 16 amino acids. CDR3 DNA: TGTGCCACCAGCAGAGGTGACGCTAGTGCCGCCTACGAGCAGTACTTC. It specifies CATSRGDASAAYEQYF.

Turning to this clone: Other DNA sequences of this sample code for an identical CDR3. This sequence joins TRBV9 and TRBJ2-3; TRBD2 agrees at 7 bases. V shed 4 bases and J 2 bases; nucleotides not matched to a gene: 7. The CDR3 totals 15 residues. Germline CDR1 reads SGDLS; CDR2 reads YYNGEE. The CDR3 DNA reads as TGTGCCAGCAGCCGCGGGAGTACCTCCACAGATACGCAGTATTTT. Protein sequence: CASSRGSTSTDTQYF. Complete variable domain (other parts from reference TRBV9 and TRBJ2-3): DSGVTQTPKHLITATGQRVTLRCSPRSGDLSVYWYQQSLDQGLQFLIQYYNGEERAKGNILERFSAQQFPDLHSELNLSSLELGDSALYFCASSRGSTSTDTQYFGPGTRLTVL.

V gene TRBV7-3 combines with J gene TRBJ2-1; D gene unclear. This CDR3 region has 13 residues. V shed 8 bases and J shed 6 bases, with 14 bases lying between them. Germline CDR1 reads SGHTA; CDR2 reads FQGTGA. DNA for the CDR3: TGTGCCAGCTCAAGAGCGAGCCCCAATGAGCAGTTCTTC. Translation: CASSRASPNEQFF.

The chain combines TRBV7-8 with TRBJ1-3; D not certain. The germline V gene has CDR1 SGHVS and CDR2 FQNEAQ. Trimming removed 1 base at V and 0 bases at J, with 10 bases between. This CDR3 spans 16 amino acids. CDR3 region: CASSLGEGFSGNTIYF. The CDR3 bases are TGTGCCAGCAGCTTAGGGGAGGGCTTCTCTGGAAACACCATATATTTT.

The chain is built from TRBV6-5 and TRBJ2-1; tentatively, D is TRBD1 (5 bases). In germline, CDR1 is MNHEY, CDR2 SVGAGI. The V and J ends lost 7 bases and 7 bases respectively, with 20 bases between them. This CDR3 comprises 15 residues. The DNA of the CDR3 is TGTGCCAGCAAAAAAGGGCAGGGAAACATGAATGAGCAGTTCTTC. The encoded protein is CASKKGQGNMNEQFF.

Concerning this clone: Other DNA sequences of this sample code for an identical CDR3. V gene TRBV24-1 combines with J gene TRBJ2-1, with TRBD1 matching 7 bases. There are 15 residues in the CDR3. Trimming removed 3 bases from V and 6 bases from J; junction bases left unmatched: 7. Looked up from germline, CDR1 is KGHDR and CDR2 is SFDVKD. The DNA for the CDR3 is TGTGCCACCAGTGATAGGGCCCGGGACAGCAATGAGCAGTTCTTC. This sequence encodes CATSDRARDSNEQFF.